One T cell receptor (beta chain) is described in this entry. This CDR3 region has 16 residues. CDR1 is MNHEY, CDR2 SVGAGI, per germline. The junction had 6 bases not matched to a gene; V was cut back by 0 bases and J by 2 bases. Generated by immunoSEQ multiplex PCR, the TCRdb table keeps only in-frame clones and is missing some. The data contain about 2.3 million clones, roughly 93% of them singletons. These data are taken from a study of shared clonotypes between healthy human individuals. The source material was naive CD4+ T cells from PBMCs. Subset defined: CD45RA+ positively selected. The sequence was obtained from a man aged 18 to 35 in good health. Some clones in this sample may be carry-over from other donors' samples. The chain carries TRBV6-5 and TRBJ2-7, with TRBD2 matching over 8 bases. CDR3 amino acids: CASSYSGLGLTYEQYF. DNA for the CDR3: TGTGCCAGCAGTTACTCGGGACTAGGTCTTACCTACGAGCAGTACTTC.